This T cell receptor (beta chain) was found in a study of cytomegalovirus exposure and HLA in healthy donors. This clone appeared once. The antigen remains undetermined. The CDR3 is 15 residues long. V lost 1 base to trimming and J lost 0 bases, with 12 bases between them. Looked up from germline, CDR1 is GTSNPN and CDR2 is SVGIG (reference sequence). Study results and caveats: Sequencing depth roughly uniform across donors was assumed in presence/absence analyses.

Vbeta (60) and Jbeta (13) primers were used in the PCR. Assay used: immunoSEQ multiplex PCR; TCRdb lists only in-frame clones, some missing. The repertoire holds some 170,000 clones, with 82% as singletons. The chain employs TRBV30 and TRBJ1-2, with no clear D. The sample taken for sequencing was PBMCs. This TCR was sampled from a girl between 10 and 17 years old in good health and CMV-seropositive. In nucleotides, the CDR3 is TGTGCCTGGAGTGGTGCTACCTTTTCTAACTATGGCTACACCTTC. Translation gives CAWSGATFSNYGYTF. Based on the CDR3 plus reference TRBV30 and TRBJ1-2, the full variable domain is SQTIHQWPATLVQPVGSPLSLECTVEGTSNPNLYWYRQAAGRGLQLLFYSVGIGQISSEVPQNLSASRPQDRQFILSSKKLLLSDSGFYLCAWSGATFSNYGYTFGSGTRLTVV.